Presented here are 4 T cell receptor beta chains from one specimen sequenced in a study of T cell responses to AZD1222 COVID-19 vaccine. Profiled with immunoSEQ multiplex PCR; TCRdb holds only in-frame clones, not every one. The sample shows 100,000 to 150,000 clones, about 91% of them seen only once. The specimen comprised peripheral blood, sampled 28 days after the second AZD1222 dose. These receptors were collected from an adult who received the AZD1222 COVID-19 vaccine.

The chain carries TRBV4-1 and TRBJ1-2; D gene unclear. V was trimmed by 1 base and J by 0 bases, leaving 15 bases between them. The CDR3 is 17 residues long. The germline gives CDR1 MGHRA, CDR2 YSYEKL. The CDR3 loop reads CASSQVGRVLANYGYTF. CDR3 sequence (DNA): TGCGCCAGCAGCCAAGTAGGGAGGGTCCTAGCTAACTATGGCTACACCTTC.

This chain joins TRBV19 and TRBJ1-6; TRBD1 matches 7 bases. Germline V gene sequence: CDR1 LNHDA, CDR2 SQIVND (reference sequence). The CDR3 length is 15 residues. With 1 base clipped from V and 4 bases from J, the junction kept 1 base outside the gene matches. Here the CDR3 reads CASSIGRGYNSPLHF. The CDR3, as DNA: TGTGCCAGTAGTATAGGCAGGGGGTATAATTCACCCCTCCACTTT.

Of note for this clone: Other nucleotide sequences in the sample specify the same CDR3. In DNA form, the CDR3 reads TGTGCCAGTAGTATTGGGGATTCACCCCTCCACTTT. Its protein is CASSIGDSPLHF. V gene TRBV19 combines with J gene TRBJ1-6; D is unclear. Germline loops: CDR1 LNHDA, CDR2 SQIVND (reference sequence). This CDR3 spans 12 amino acids. Trimming left V 3 bases short and J 8 bases short, with 5 bases between.

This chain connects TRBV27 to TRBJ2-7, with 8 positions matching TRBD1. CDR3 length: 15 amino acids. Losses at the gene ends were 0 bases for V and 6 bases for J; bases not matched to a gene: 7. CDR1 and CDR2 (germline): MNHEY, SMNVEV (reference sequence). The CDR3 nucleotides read TGTGCCAGCAGTTTATCTGGCAGGGGGCTAGGCGAGCAGTACGTC. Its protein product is CASSLSGRGLGEQYV.